The 25 T cell receptor beta chains listed next were all sequenced from one sample in a study of T cell changes during pregnancy in multiple sclerosis. Libraries were prepared by immunoSEQ multiplex PCR; TCRdb keeps only in-frame clonotypes and omits some of them. The table shows roughly 40,000 clones, with more than 85% occurring only once. Sequences were derived from CD8+ T cells from peripheral blood mononuclear cells, sampled before pregnancy. The receptors were sampled from a female donor with multiple sclerosis, enrolled in a pregnancy study.

V usage is TRBV28 and J usage is TRBJ2-3; 10 nucleotides align to TRBD2. Germline values: CDR1 MDHEN, CDR2 SYDVKM. There are 17 residues in the CDR3. V was pared by 3 bases and J by 0 bases, with 6 bases of the junction left unmatched. In DNA form, the CDR3 reads TGTGCCAGCAGTTTGGGACAGACTAGCGGGAGCACAGATACGCAGTATTTT. Translation gives CASSLGQTSGSTDTQYF.

The chain links TRBV19 to TRBJ2-3; perhaps TRBD2 as D (6 bases). From germline, CDR1 is LNHDA and CDR2 SQIVND (reference sequence). Deletions cut 3 bases from V and 0 bases from J, with 13 bases between. This CDR3 is built from 16 residues. The CDR3: CASSIFAGTSTDTQYF. The DNA for the CDR3 is TGTGCCAGTAGTATCTTTGCGGGAACTAGCACAGATACGCAGTATTTT.

The V gene is TRBV7-9, the J gene TRBJ2-2; D is unresolved. This CDR3 has 13 amino acids. Between the trimmed V and J ends, which lost 10 bases and 1 base, there was a span of 10 bases. Germline V gene lookup returns CDR1 SEHNR and CDR2 FQNEAQ (reference sequence). CDR3 in DNA: TGTGCCAACACACCAAGGAACACCGGGGAGCTGTTTTTT. Encoded protein: CANTPRNTGELFF.

V usage is TRBV19 and J usage is TRBJ2-7, with D perhaps matching TRBD1 (6 bases). The CDR3 has 13 residues. The V end was cut by 8 bases, the J end by 4 bases, with 15 bases between. CDR1 LNHDA and CDR2 SQIVND come from the germline V gene (reference sequence). The CDR3 protein is CASGKGDRYEQYF. CDR3 bases: TGTGCCAGTGGTAAGGGGGATAGGTACGAGCAGTACTTC.

The V call is TRBV30, the J call TRBJ1-3, with no clear D. This CDR3 contains 14 residues. V was cut by 3 bases and J by 0 bases, with 9 bases left in between. CDR1 is GTSNPN, CDR2 SVGIG, per germline (reference sequence). The CDR3 protein is CAWSGWASGNTIYF. In DNA form, the CDR3 reads TGTGCCTGGAGCGGTTGGGCCTCTGGAAACACCATATATTTT.

The CDR3 DNA reads as TGTGCCAGCAGTATACTAGCGGGAGAGGGCCAAGAGACCCAGTACTTC. Protein sequence: CASSILAGEGQETQYF. This chain uses TRBV7-6 with TRBJ2-5; 11 nucleotides agree with TRBD2. The V and J ends lost 6 bases and 1 base, in that order; junction bases with no gene match: 7. This CDR3 is built from 16 residues. Per germline, CDR1 SGHVS and CDR2 FNYEAQ. Combining the CDR3 with reference TRBV7-6 and TRBJ2-5 gives the whole variable domain GAGVSQSPRYKVTKRGQDVALRCDPISGHVSLYWYRQALGQGPEFLTYFNYEAQQDKSGLPNDRFSAERPEGSISTLTIQRTEQRDSAMYRCASSILAGEGQETQYFGPGTRLLVL.

The V gene is TRBV11-2, the J gene TRBJ2-7, with 10 bases that match TRBD2. The CDR3 totals 14 residues. The V gene's germline CDR1 is SGHAT and CDR2 FQNNGV. V lost 5 bases to trimming and J lost 6 bases; unmatched junction nucleotides: 7. The CDR3 DNA reads TGTGCCAGCAGCCCCTCGGTAGCGGGAGGCGAGCAGTACTTC. This encodes CASSPSVAGGEQYF.

In its sample, this clone was seen once. The gene calls are TRBV6-5 and TRBJ2-5, with 9 bases matching TRBD2. The ends lost 6 bases at V and 5 bases at J; junction bases unmatched: 4. The CDR3 covers 13 residues. CDR1 MNHEY and CDR2 SVGAGI come from the germline V gene. For the CDR3, the DNA is TGTGCCAGCAGATTAGCGGGAGCGGAGACCCAGTACTTC. This encodes CASRLAGAETQYF.

The rearrangement joins TRBV5-6 to TRBJ2-2; no definite D call. Germline values: CDR1 SGHDT, CDR2 YYEEEE. Trimming took 5 bases from V and 3 from J, leaving 20 bases between them. The CDR3 spans 17 residues. In nucleotides, the CDR3 is TGTGCCAGCAGTCTAGGTCTGACTCATGGGTACACCGGGGAGCTGTTTTTT. The encoded protein is CASSLGLTHGYTGELFF.

The rearrangement uses TRBV6-5 and TRBJ2-5; TRBD1 aligns across 9 bases. With V trimmed by 4 bases and J by 4 bases, 4 bases remained unmatched. CDR1 is MNHEY, CDR2 SVGAGI, per germline. The CDR3 runs to 14 residues. CDR3 DNA sequence: TGTGCCAGCAGTTTGGGACAGGGCTCAGAGACCCAGTACTTC. It yields the protein CASSLGQGSETQYF.

This chain uses TRBV29-1 with TRBJ1-2; D is uncertain. In germline, CDR1 is SQVTM, CDR2 ANQGSEA. The CDR3 is 13 residues long. The V end lost 1 base, the J end lost 5 bases, and 11 bases lay between the germline ends. CDR3 bases: TGCAGCGTTGAAGGCAAGCAGGCTTATGGCTACACCTTC. This gives the protein CSVEGKQAYGYTF.

The chain is built from TRBV9 and TRBJ2-1; 9 bases agree with TRBD2. J was trimmed by 9 bases and V by 0 bases; bases with no gene match: 10. CDR1 is SGDLS, CDR2 YYNGEE, per germline. The CDR3 spans 16 residues. The CDR3 sequence is CASSVAPGLASIEQFF. CDR3 nucleotides: TGTGCCAGCAGCGTAGCGCCGGGACTAGCTTCGATTGAGCAGTTCTTC.

The J gene is TRBJ2-1, the V gene TRBV5-1; TRBD2 agrees at 8 bases. The CDR3 spans 16 residues. The V segment lost 4 bases and the J segment 4 bases; nucleotides outside the gene matches: 10. Germline V gene data show CDR1 as SGHRS and CDR2 as YFSETQ. The CDR3 DNA is TGCGCCAGCAGCACCGAAGCGGGAGTGTTTTACAATGAGCAGTTCTTC. Its translation: CASSTEAGVFYNEQFF.

The chain carries TRBV7-2 and TRBJ2-1, with 14 nucleotides matching TRBD2. The CDR3 is 17 amino acids. J gave up 9 bases and V 4 bases, and 11 bases lay outside the gene matches. Germline V gene lookup returns CDR1 SGHTA and CDR2 FQGNSA. The CDR3 region has the DNA TGTGCCAGCAGCTCGGGCCCCGGGACTAGCGGGAGACCTGAGCAGTTCTTC. It is translated as CASSSGPGTSGRPEQFF.

The CDR3 DNA reads TGCAGCTCCGACGGGGGAGGGGTTCGGCCGAACACTGAAGCTTTCTTT. Translating gives CSSDGGGVRPNTEAFF. The chain joins TRBV29-1 to TRBJ1-1; D may be TRBD1 (5 bases). The CDR3 length is 16 residues. The ends were cut back, 8 bases at V and 1 base at J, with 23 bases in the middle. The germline gives CDR1 SQVTM, CDR2 ANQGSEA.

The V and J genes are TRBV4-3 and TRBJ2-7, with 7 bases fitting TRBD2. The junction had 3 bases not matched to a gene; V was cut back by 1 base and J by 0 bases. This CDR3 contains 15 residues. The V gene's germline CDR1 is LGHNA and CDR2 YSLEER. The CDR3 DNA reads as TGCGCCAGCAGCCAAGCCAGCGGGGTCTCCTACGAGCAGTACTTC. Translation gives CASSQASGVSYEQYF.

This chain uses TRBV5-4 with TRBJ2-3; TRBD2 matches at 12 bases. V gave up 8 bases and J gave up 1 base; unmatched junction bases: 2. Germline CDR1 and CDR2: SGHNT and YYREEE (reference sequence). CDR3 length: 14 amino acids. The CDR3 bases are TGTGCCAGTCTAGCGGGAGGGGGCACAGATACGCAGTATTTT. It is translated as CASLAGGGTDTQYF.

The chain uses TRBV28 and TRBJ2-1, with 9 bases identical to TRBD1. Germline-derived CDR1 and CDR2 are MDHEN and SYDVKM. V was clipped by 3 bases and J by 7 bases; unmatched bases: 7. This CDR3 is built from 15 residues. The CDR3 DNA reads TGTGCCAGCAGTTTTGGGACAGGGAAAAGAAATGAGCAGTTCTTC. It specifies CASSFGTGKRNEQFF.

The CDR3 region has the DNA TGTGCCAGCAGCTTCAGGGGGCGCTTCCACAATGAGCAGTTCTTC. It yields the protein CASSFRGRFHNEQFF. V usage is TRBV14 and J usage is TRBJ2-1, with 8 positions matching TRBD1. Per germline, CDR1 SGHDN and CDR2 FVKESK. The CDR3 spans 15 residues. Trimming removed 5 bases from V and 5 bases from J; junction bases left unmatched: 8.

The chain is built from TRBV10-3 and TRBJ2-7; the match to TRBD1 covers 9 bases. Germline trimming cut 3 bases from V and 0 bases from J; bases unmatched to any gene: 12. Germline V lookup: CDR1 ENHRY, CDR2 SYGVKD. CDR3 length equals 18 residues. The CDR3 DNA follows: TGTGCCATCAGTGATACTCCGGGACAGGGTATCAACTCCTACGAGCAGTACTTC. It specifies CAISDTPGQGINSYEQYF.

This rearrangement joins TRBV28 to TRBJ2-1; TRBD1 might be the D (5 bases). The germline V gene has CDR1 MDHEN and CDR2 SYDVKM. V lost 2 bases and J lost 5, with 7 bases in between. CDR3 length: 13 amino acids. DNA for the CDR3: TGTGCCAGCAGTTTAACAGGTAACAATGAGCAGTTCTTC. Amino acids: CASSLTGNNEQFF.

The V gene is TRBV29-1, the J gene TRBJ2-2; D is ambiguous. Germline V gives CDR1 SQVTM, CDR2 ANQGSEA. Trimming took off 1 base at V and 11 bases at J, with 14 bases between the two ends. The CDR3 loop spans 13 amino acids. As DNA, the CDR3 is TGCAGCGTTGAAGGCGGCAGAATCGGAGAGCTGTTTTTT. Encoded protein: CSVEGGRIGELFF.

The CDR3 spells CASSQEDFSSYNEQFF. In DNA, the CDR3 is TGTGCCAGCAGCCAAGAAGACTTTAGCTCCTACAATGAGCAGTTCTTC. V is TRBV4-2 and J is TRBJ2-1; D unresolved. V lost 0 bases and J lost 0, with 9 bases in between. The germline V gene has CDR1 LGHNA and CDR2 YNFKEQ. This CDR3 contains 16 residues.

The chain carries TRBV28 and TRBJ2-1; perhaps TRBD2 as D (6 bases). Deletions cut 3 bases from V and 3 bases from J, with 15 bases between. Per germline, CDR1 MDHEN and CDR2 SYDVKM. The CDR3 loop spans 16 amino acids. CDR3 region: CASSFWQGTLYNEQFF. The CDR3, as DNA: TGTGCCAGCAGTTTTTGGCAAGGGACTCTCTACAATGAGCAGTTCTTC.

The rearrangement joins TRBV27 to TRBJ1-1, with D possibly matching TRBD1 (6 bases). V was cut by 4 bases and J by 7 bases, with 19 bases left in between. The CDR3 is made up of 15 amino acids. The germline gives CDR1 MNHEY, CDR2 SMNVEV (reference sequence). DNA for the CDR3: TGTGCCAGCAGTTCCACGGGTCCTAGGGGGGGTGAAGCTTTCTTT. Translated, it gives CASSSTGPRGGEAFF.